This T cell receptor beta chain emerged from a study of shared clonotypes between healthy human individuals. Points from the study as a whole: The researchers took only blood, and tissue repertoires probably look different. The sharing of 5% to 5.5% of naive CD4 clonotypes was seen across a handful of donors.

Generated by immunoSEQ multiplex PCR, the TCRdb table keeps only in-frame clones and is missing some. The sample records fewer than 850,000 clones, roughly 88% being singletons. Trimming shortened V by 5 bases and J by 0 bases, and 8 bases separated the two germline ends. The length of the CDR3 is 13 residues. Germline CDR1 and CDR2: MNHEY and SMNVEV (reference sequence). Details on this clone: Its antigen is as yet unknown. Different DNA sequences within this sample yield the same CDR3.

The TCR sequence derives from a young man in good health. Some clones in this sample may be carry-over from other donors' samples. The sample was memory CD8+ T cells from PBMCs. Subset given: CD45RO+ cells pooled with CCR7-negative TemRA cells. This chain connects TRBV27 to TRBJ2-7, with unresolved D. CDR3 protein: CASSLGPSYEQYF. The CDR3 DNA is TGTGCCAGCAGTCTGGGTCCCTCCTACGAGCAGTACTTC.